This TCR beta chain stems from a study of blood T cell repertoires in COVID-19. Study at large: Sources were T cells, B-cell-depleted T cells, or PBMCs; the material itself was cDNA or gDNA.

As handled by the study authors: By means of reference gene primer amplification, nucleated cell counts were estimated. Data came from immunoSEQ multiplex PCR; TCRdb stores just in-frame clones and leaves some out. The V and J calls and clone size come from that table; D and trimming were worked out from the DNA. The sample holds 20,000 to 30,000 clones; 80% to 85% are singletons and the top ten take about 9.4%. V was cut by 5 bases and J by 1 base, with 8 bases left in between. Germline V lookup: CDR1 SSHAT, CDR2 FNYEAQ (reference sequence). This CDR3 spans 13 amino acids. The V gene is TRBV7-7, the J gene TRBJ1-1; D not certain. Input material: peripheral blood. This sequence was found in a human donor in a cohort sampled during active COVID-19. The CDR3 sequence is CASSPTPNTEAFF. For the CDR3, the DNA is TGTGCCAGCAGCCCAACTCCGAACACTGAAGCTTTCTTT.